Following are 16 T cell receptor beta chains from one sample sequenced in a study of blood T cell repertoires in COVID-19. Method: immunoSEQ multiplex PCR; TCRdb's copy keeps in-frame clones and lacks some. The sample has 150,000 to 200,000 clones; approximately 79% are singletons. Sequenced material: peripheral blood. The receptors here all came from a man aged 50-60 years who had recovered from COVID-19.

This rearrangement joins TRBV7-3 to TRBJ2-7; D unclear. CDR1 is SGHTA and CDR2 is FQGTGA in the germline V gene. This CDR3 has 13 amino acids. The V and J ends lost 1 base and 1 base respectively, with 5 bases between them. The DNA of the CDR3 is TGTGCCAGCAGCTTAAGCGGTTCCTACGAGCAGTACTTC. Amino acids: CASSLSGSYEQYF.

This clone was observed a single time. The J gene is TRBJ2-2, the V gene TRBV5-4; the match to TRBD2 covers 7 bases. Germline lookup yields CDR1 SGHNT and CDR2 YYREEE (reference sequence). This CDR3 is 16 amino acids long. V shed 4 bases, J shed 7 bases, and the junction held 13 bases outside the gene matches. CDR3 sequence reads: CASSQGGGAAIGELFF. As DNA, the CDR3 is TGTGCCAGCAGCCAGGGCGGGGGAGCTGCTATCGGGGAGCTGTTTTTT.

The gene calls are TRBV29-1 and TRBJ1-1; D not resolved. V gave up 4 bases and J gave up 5 bases, with 14 bases separating them. The germline CDR1 and CDR2 sequences are SQVTM and ANQGSEA. This CDR3 comprises 13 residues. CDR3 sequence (DNA): TGCAGCGTTGGGATGGGCAGTTTGACTGAAGCTTTCTTT. Protein sequence: CSVGMGSLTEAFF.

This clone appeared many times. V usage is TRBV2 and J usage is TRBJ2-5, with D possibly TRBD1 on 6 matching bases. The CDR3 runs to 14 residues. Germline lookup yields CDR1 SNHLY and CDR2 FYNNEI. Trimming removed 4 bases at V and 5 bases at J, with 14 bases between. The DNA of the CDR3 is TGTGCCAGCAGTGGAGGCAGGGGATTGGAGACCCAGTACTTC. It yields the protein CASSGGRGLETQYF.

The rearrangement joins TRBV6-4 to TRBJ1-5, with D possibly TRBD1 on 6 matching bases. Deletions cut 8 bases from V and 3 bases from J, with 14 bases between. CDR1 and CDR2 from the germline V gene are MRHNA and SNTAGT. This CDR3 is 14 amino acids long. This CDR3 reads CASAPQGTNQPQHF. The CDR3 region has the DNA TGTGCCAGCGCTCCCCAGGGGACCAATCAGCCCCAGCATTTT.

This clone was found once. The V and J genes are TRBV28 and TRBJ1-5, with unresolved D. Trimming removed 3 bases from V and 9 bases from J, with 12 bases in between. Germline V gene lookup returns CDR1 MDHEN and CDR2 SYDVKM. The length of the CDR3 is 13 residues. Here the CDR3 reads CASSFKIERPQHF. DNA of the CDR3: TGTGCCAGCAGTTTTAAGATCGAGCGGCCCCAGCATTTT.

The chain is built from TRBV4-1 and TRBJ2-7, with TRBD1 as a possible D gene (5 bases). V lost 2 bases and J 0 bases, leaving 8 bases between the germline ends. This CDR3 contains 14 residues. Germline V gives CDR1 MGHRA, CDR2 YSYEKL. The DNA for the CDR3 is TGCGCCAGCAGCCAACAGGGCGGCTCCTACGAGCAGTACTTC. Amino acid sequence: CASSQQGGSYEQYF.

This clone was observed many times. A junction end diverges from the germline sequence, so it may reflect a read error. V usage is TRBV4-1 and J usage is TRBJ2-1; TRBD2 agrees at 13 bases. The CDR3 has 16 amino acids. Germline values: CDR1 MGHRA, CDR2 YSYEKL. The CDR3 DNA sequence: TGCGCCAGCAGCAGTCCCACTAGCGGGAGGGCCCGAGCGGTCCTCTTC. This gives the protein CASSSPTSGRARAVLF.

In regard to this clone: Different DNA sequences within this sample yield the same CDR3. This rearrangement joins TRBV4-3 to TRBJ2-1; 7 bases line up with TRBD2. The CDR3 runs to 17 residues. Germline loops: CDR1 LGHNA, CDR2 YSLEER. With V trimmed by 0 bases and J by 0 bases, 5 bases remained unmatched. The CDR3: CASSQDPPSGSYNEQFF. DNA for the CDR3: TGCGCCAGCAGCCAAGACCCCCCTAGCGGCTCCTACAATGAGCAGTTCTTC.

The chain couples TRBV10-2 to TRBJ2-7; 11 nucleotides align to TRBD2. The CDR3 covers 14 residues. The trim removed 6 bases at V and 5 bases at J, leaving 6 bases unmatched. Germline V lookup: CDR1 WSHSY, CDR2 SAAADI. The CDR3 sequence: CASRLAGEAHEQYF. The CDR3, as DNA: TGCGCCAGCAGACTAGCGGGAGAAGCCCACGAGCAGTACTTC.

The chain has TRBV27 and TRBJ1-5, with D perhaps matching TRBD1 (5 bases). The V and J ends lost 3 bases and 4 bases respectively, with 10 bases between them. This CDR3 comprises 14 residues. Germline V gives CDR1 MNHEY, CDR2 SMNVEV (reference sequence). In nucleotides, the CDR3 is TGTGCCAGCAGTTTTGGACACCTAAATCAGCCCCAGCATTTT. This gives the protein CASSFGHLNQPQHF.

The rearrangement links TRBV5-1 to TRBJ2-3, with 11 bases identical to TRBD2. Trimming at V came to 3 bases and at J to 6 bases, leaving 9 bases not matched to a gene. Germline V lookup: CDR1 SGHRS, CDR2 YFSETQ. This CDR3 contains 16 residues. CDR3 sequence: CASSSVLAGGWDTQYF. CDR3 coding DNA: TGCGCCAGCAGCTCTGTTCTAGCGGGGGGTTGGGATACGCAGTATTTT.

A few counts support this clone. The chain uses TRBV18 and TRBJ1-4; 9 nucleotides agree with TRBD1. The CDR3 spans 18 residues. Germline assignment: CDR1 KGHSH and CDR2 LQKENI. Trimming removed 4 bases from V and 8 bases from J; junction bases left unmatched: 17. The CDR3: CASSLFRTGDGGGEKLFF. The CDR3 coding sequence is TGTGCCAGCTCACTGTTTAGGACAGGGGATGGAGGAGGAGAAAAACTGTTTTTT.

A word on this clone: The junction shows a germline mismatch at one end, possibly a read error. The chain links TRBV2 to TRBJ2-7, with 9 bases that match TRBD1. CDR1 is SNHLY and CDR2 is FYNNEI in the germline V gene. CDR3 length: 13 residues. CDR3 residues: CASSTTNQGQGRF. The DNA of the CDR3 is TGTGCCAGCAGTACCACGAACCAAGGACAGGGGAGGTTC. Using reference TRBV2 and TRBJ2-7 for the parts outside the CDR3, the full variable domain is EPEVTQTPSHQVTQMGQEVILRCVPISNHLYFYWYRQILGQKVEFLVSFYNNEISEKSEIFDDQFSVERPDGSNFTLKIRSTKLEDSAMYFCASSTTNQGQGRFGPGTRLTVT.

This clone occurred once. This chain uses TRBV28 with TRBJ2-7; D gene ambiguous. V lost 2 bases and J 4 bases, leaving 6 bases between the germline ends. The CDR3 runs to 12 residues. Germline V lookup: CDR1 MDHEN, CDR2 SYDVKM. Here the CDR3 reads CASSLSDYEQYF. In DNA form, the CDR3 reads TGTGCCAGCAGTTTAAGCGATTACGAGCAGTACTTC.

CDR3: CASSTQLPLTGSYEQYF. The CDR3 DNA reads as TGTGCCAGCAGTACCCAACTTCCCCTAACAGGGAGCTACGAGCAGTACTTC. This chain connects TRBV27 to TRBJ2-7; D is perhaps TRBD1 (6 bases). V shed 5 bases and J shed 3 bases, with 23 bases lying between them. CDR3 size: 17 residues. Germline V gives CDR1 MNHEY, CDR2 SMNVEV (reference sequence).